The clone carrying this TCR beta chain has ten or more counts. In TCRdb, the 5' RACE reads were re-called with MiXCR into one record per CDR3 protein. The sample carries 300,000 or so distinct CDR3 sequences, almost 4% recorded once. The V end was cut by 6 bases, the J end by 6 bases, with 15 bases between. This CDR3 comprises 14 residues. These data are taken from a study of T cells after yellow fever vaccination. The chain combines TRBV12-3 or TRBV12-4 with TRBJ1-5; possible D gene TRBD1, 6 bases. The sequenced sample was PBMCs, obtained 5 days after the yellow fever booster vaccination. The clonotype originates from a man aged 18 to 30 who received the YFV17D yellow fever vaccine. The CDR3 DNA is TGTGCCAGCAGCCAGAGGGACAATTCTCAGCCCCAGCATTTT. Its translation: CASSQRDNSQPQHF.